Each of the 17 T cell receptor beta chains below was sequenced from the same sample in a study of blood T cell repertoires in COVID-19. Measured with immunoSEQ multiplex PCR; TCRdb has only the in-frame clones, and not every one. The sample includes about 440,000 clones, 90% of them seen just once. Sequencing input: PBMCs or T cells enriched from blood (not recorded which). The receptors originated from a man aged 18 to 35 who had recovered from COVID-19.

To note about this clone: Other nucleotide sequences from this sample produce the same CDR3. The chain links TRBV13 to TRBJ1-1; no clear D gene. The V end lost 4 bases, the J end lost 1 base, and 4 bases lay between the germline ends. Germline lookup yields CDR1 PRHDT and CDR2 FYEKMQ (reference sequence). The CDR3 extends over 12 amino acids. The CDR3 loop is CASSSQNTEAFF. The CDR3 DNA reads as TGTGCCAGCAGCTCCCAGAACACTGAAGCTTTCTTT.

The V call is TRBV11-2, the J call TRBJ2-1, with D maybe TRBD1 (6 bases). The germline V gene encodes CDR1 SGHAT and CDR2 FQNNGV. The CDR3 loop spans 15 amino acids. The V and J ends lost 2 bases and 5 bases respectively, with 13 bases between them. The CDR3 sequence is CASSLMGAGHNEQFF. The CDR3 DNA reads as TGTGCCAGCAGCTTAATGGGGGCAGGGCACAATGAGCAGTTCTTC.

This clone occurred once. This chain uses TRBV12-3 or TRBV12-4 with TRBJ1-3, with 7 bases matching TRBD1. V trimming: 6 bases; J trimming: 2 bases; junction bases outside the gene matches: 1. This CDR3 region has 13 residues. This CDR3 reads CASSQGAGNTIYF. CDR3 DNA: TGTGCCAGCAGCCAGGGGGCTGGAAACACCATATATTTT.

The chain links TRBV2 to TRBJ1-6; D is unresolved. CDR3 length equals 16 residues. Germline V gene data show CDR1 as SNHLY and CDR2 as FYNNEI. The V and J ends lost 6 bases and 0 bases respectively, with 12 bases between them. CDR3 residues: CASSKQSGSYNSPLHF. DNA of the CDR3: TGTGCCAGCAGCAAACAGTCAGGCTCCTATAATTCACCCCTCCACTTT. The variable domain in full, with the rest retrieved from reference TRBV2 and TRBJ1-6, is EPEVTQTPSHQVTQMGQEVILRCVPISNHLYFYWYRQILGQKVEFLVSFYNNEISEKSEIFDDQFSVERPDGSNFTLKIRSTKLEDSAMYFCASSKQSGSYNSPLHFGNGTRLTVT.

The J gene is TRBJ2-2, the V gene TRBV6-5; D is possibly TRBD2 (6 bases). The V gene lost 6 bases and the J gene lost 0 bases, with 11 bases spanning the gap. The CDR3 runs 15 residues. CDR1 is MNHEY and CDR2 is SVGAGI in the germline V gene. CDR3 sequence: CASSFSGSNTGELFF. The CDR3 DNA reads TGTGCCAGCAGCTTTAGCGGCTCGAACACCGGGGAGCTGTTTTTT.

This clone was counted a few times. V gene TRBV7-9 combines with J gene TRBJ2-2, with 8 positions matching TRBD1. Germline values: CDR1 SEHNR, CDR2 FQNEAQ (reference sequence). With 10 bases clipped from V and 3 bases from J, the junction kept 10 bases outside the gene matches. CDR3 length: 15 amino acids. For the CDR3, the DNA is TGTGCCATTTCACAGGGGGAGTTGGACACCGGGGAGCTGTTTTTT. It is translated as CAISQGELDTGELFF.

The chain joins TRBV15 to TRBJ2-2, with TRBD2 matching 11 bases. Germline V gene data show CDR1 as LNHNV and CDR2 as YYDKDF (reference sequence). The CDR3 is made up of 16 amino acids. V shed 8 bases and J 0 bases; nucleotides not matched to a gene: 5. The chain's CDR3 is CATRASGRPNTGELFF. The CDR3 DNA follows: TGTGCCACCCGGGCTAGCGGGAGGCCGAACACCGGGGAGCTGTTTTTT. Drawing the rest from reference TRBV15 and TRBJ2-2, the complete variable domain is DAMVIQNPRYQVTQFGKPVTLSCSQTLNHNVMYWYQQKSSQAPKLLFHYYDKDFNNEADTPDNFQSRRPNTSFCFLDIRSPGLGDTAMYLCATRASGRPNTGELFFGEGSRLTVL.

The V and J genes are TRBV5-4 and TRBJ1-5, with TRBD1 matching 7 bases. Trimming cost V 0 bases and J 4 bases; bases outside gene matches: 4. The germline V gene has CDR1 SGHNT and CDR2 YYREEE (reference sequence). CDR3 length: 15 residues. The CDR3 coding sequence is TGTGCCAGCAGCTTGGGGGGACAGACTAATCAGCCCCAGCATTTT. This encodes CASSLGGQTNQPQHF.

This clone was found once. The chain employs TRBV4-1 and TRBJ2-7, with D uncertain. CDR3 size: 16 residues. Germline CDR1 reads MGHRA; CDR2 reads YSYEKL. V dropped 0 bases and J dropped 0 bases, with 12 bases sitting between them. The CDR3 DNA reads as TGCGCCAGCAGCCAAGATCTGGCCTCATCCTCCTACGAGCAGTACTTC. Translating it yields CASSQDLASSSYEQYF.

The chain links TRBV7-3 to TRBJ2-1; 10 nucleotides agree with TRBD2. V lost 5 bases, J lost 4 bases, and 5 bases stayed unmatched. CDR1 and CDR2 from the germline V gene are SGHTA and FQGTGA. The CDR3 covers 15 residues. CDR3 sequence: CASSAAGGGYNEQFF. CDR3 in DNA: TGTGCCAGCAGCGCAGCGGGAGGGGGGTACAATGAGCAGTTCTTC.

The chain couples TRBV5-1 to TRBJ2-1; the match to TRBD1 covers 10 bases. V was pared by 4 bases and J by 5 bases, with 6 bases of the junction left unmatched. There are 15 residues in the CDR3. Germline V gene lookup returns CDR1 SGHRS and CDR2 YFSETQ. The CDR3 region is CASSDLGQGNNEQFF. The CDR3, as DNA: TGCGCCAGCAGCGATTTGGGACAGGGGAACAATGAGCAGTTCTTC. Full variable domain (outside the CDR3, taken from reference TRBV5-1 and TRBJ2-1): KAGVTQTPRYLIKTRGQQVTLSCSPISGHRSVSWYQQTPGQGLQFLFEYFSETQRNKGNFPGRFSGRQFSNSRSEMNVSTLELGDSALYLCASSDLGQGNNEQFFGPGTRLTVL.

The chain joins TRBV24-1 to TRBJ2-1, with 7 bases matching TRBD2. The CDR3 runs 15 residues. The V segment lost 5 bases and the J segment 8 bases; nucleotides outside the gene matches: 11. Germline CDR1 reads KGHDR; CDR2 reads SFDVKD. CDR3 sequence: CATSGGLGVQYEQFF. The CDR3 bases are TGTGCCACCAGTGGAGGACTAGGGGTACAATATGAGCAGTTCTTC.

This sequence joins TRBV4-2 and TRBJ2-3, with D maybe TRBD1 (6 bases). Per the germline V gene, CDR1 is LGHNA and CDR2 is YNFKEQ. V lost 1 base, J lost 0 bases, and 8 bases lay in between. The CDR3 spans 15 residues. CDR3: CASSQGGQSTDTQYF. The CDR3 nucleotides read TGTGCCAGCAGCCAAGGGGGGCAGAGCACAGATACGCAGTATTTT.

The genes are TRBV28 and TRBJ1-5, with TRBD1 matching 8 bases. CDR1 and CDR2 (germline): MDHEN, SYDVKM. The CDR3 is made up of 13 amino acids. J was trimmed by 5 bases and V by 5 bases; bases with no gene match: 2. The CDR3 loop reads CASSQDRDQPQHF. DNA of the CDR3: TGTGCCAGCAGTCAGGACAGGGATCAGCCCCAGCATTTT.

CDR3 DNA: TGTGCCAGCAGCCAAGTCCACTATTCCGGCACGAACACCGGGGAGCTGTTTTTT. This gives the protein CASSQVHYSGTNTGELFF. The chain employs TRBV3-1 (or the pseudogene TRBV3-2) and TRBJ2-2; no definite D call. CDR1 and CDR2 (germline): LGHDT, YNNKEL (reference sequence). The CDR3 is 18 amino acids. The V end lost 1 base, the J end lost 0 bases, and 15 bases lay between the germline ends.

This clone was observed a single time. The J gene is TRBJ2-1, the V gene TRBV6-5; D is ambiguous. This CDR3 is 11 amino acids long. Germline V gene lookup returns CDR1 MNHEY and CDR2 SVGAGI. V dropped 8 bases and J dropped 5 bases, with 7 bases sitting between them. The CDR3 protein is CASSTNNEQFF. The CDR3 nucleotides read TGTGCCAGCTCAACAAACAATGAGCAGTTCTTC.

V is TRBV7-9 and J is TRBJ1-5; 10 nucleotides line up with TRBD1. Per germline, CDR1 SEHNR and CDR2 FQNEAQ (reference sequence). This CDR3 region has 17 residues. Losses at the gene ends were 6 bases for V and 2 bases for J; bases not matched to a gene: 10. CDR3 in DNA: TGTGCCAGCAGTGCAGGGACAGGGGAAAGGGGCAATCAGCCCCAGCATTTT. Protein product: CASSAGTGERGNQPQHF.